Here is one TCR beta chain with its context. The sample originates from a study of OX40 agonist ivuxolimab in advanced cancers. There are 14 residues in the CDR3. Per germline, CDR1 SGHTA and CDR2 FQGNSA. The germline V and J ends were trimmed by 3 bases and 4 bases, with 12 bases remaining between them. Here immunoSEQ multiplex PCR was the method, and the copy in TCRdb shows in-frame clones only, minus some. Altogether fewer than 65,000 clones are present, 80% to 85% being singletons, with the ten largest covering around 27%. The gene calls are TRBV7-2 and TRBJ1-2, with TRBD1 as a possible D gene (5 bases). Sequencing was performed on CD4+ or CD8+ T cells sorted from blood, taken in a trial of the OX40 agonist ivuxolimab. The TCR sequence derives from an adult with an advanced solid tumor such as melanoma, head and neck, liver or kidney cancer. CDR3 sequence (DNA): TGTGCCAGCAGCTTTACGGCCGGGACCTATGGCTACACCTTC. This translates into CASSFTAGTYGYTF.